The rows below give T cell receptor beta chains drawn from one sample of a study of shared clonotypes between healthy human individuals. Clones were read by immunoSEQ multiplex PCR, and TCRdb kept only the in-frame ones, dropping some. This table holds over a million clones, approximately 98.5% found once. Sequencing was performed on naive CD4+ T cells sorted from blood. All receptors come from a young man in good health. The CDR3 runs from the conserved cysteine through the conserved F or W. The D gene is left open where the match is weak. Not all rows give a size; the values are once, few, many and, for expanded clones, a class.

NA,TRBD2,TRBJ2-7,TRBV6-6,TGTGCCAGCAGTCCCCCGACTAGCCAAGCCTACGAGCAGTACTTC,CASSPPTSQAYEQYF
NA,NA,TRBJ2-5,TRBV7-2,TGTGCCAGCAGGAAAGTAGAGACCCAGTACTTC,CASRKVETQYF
NA,NA,TRBJ1-1,TRBV9,TGTGCCAGCAGCGTAGCTCAAGGGCAGGGGAACACTGAAGCTTTCTTT,CASSVAQGQGNTEAFF
NA,TRBD2,TRBJ2-3,TRBV6-5,TGTGCCAGCAGTTACGAAGCTAGCGGGATCGGTACGCAGTATTTT,CASSYEASGIGTQYF
NA,TRBD2,TRBJ2-1,TRBV9,TGTGCCAGCAGCGTAGGCGGTAGCGGGTTGGGTAATGAGCAGTTCTTC,CASSVGGSGLGNEQFF
once,NA,TRBJ2-1,TRBV7-8,TGTGCCAGCAGCCACGTGGAGCGGTACAATGAGCAGTTCTTC,CASSHVERYNEQFF
once,NA,TRBJ2-7,TRBV7-8,TGTGCCAGCAGCTATGCCGGGACCCTCACGACTTACGAGCAGTACTTC,CASSYAGTLTTYEQYF
NA,TRBD2,TRBJ2-1,TRBV4-1,TGCGCCAGCAGAGCTGGGCCGGGACTAGCGGGGTTCAGCTCCTACAATGAGCAGTTCTTC,CASRAGPGLAGFSSYNEQFF
NA,TRBD2,TRBJ2-7,TRBV19,TGTGCCAGTAGTGGGCTAGCGGGAGTTGGCGAGCAGTACTTC,CASSGLAGVGEQYF
NA,TRBD2,TRBJ2-7,TRBV11-3,TGTGCCAGCAGCTTAGTGGCGGGAGCTCGCGAGCAGTACTTC,CASSLVAGAREQYF
NA,NA,TRBJ2-7,TRBV7-2,TGTGCCAGCACCTTAAAGACAGGCTCCTACGAGCAGTACTTC,CASTLKTGSYEQYF
NA,NA,TRBJ1-5,TRBV28,TGTGCCAGCAGTTTCGAACAGGGTGGCAATCAGCCCCAGCATTTT,CASSFEQGGNQPQHF
NA,NA,TRBJ2-7,TRBV7-9,TGTGCCAGCAGCTTAGGGGTCTGGGGCGGCGAGCAGTACTTC,CASSLGVWGGEQYF
NA,NA,TRBJ2-3,TRBV7-9,TGTGCCAGCAGCTTAGCGCATCCCACAGATACGCAGTATTTT,CASSLAHPTDTQYF
NA,NA,TRBJ1-2,TRBV7-2,TGTGCCAGCAGCTCTTTTTCAGGGCCGTATGGCTACACCTTC,CASSSFSGPYGYTF
NA,NA,TRBJ2-7,TRBV10-1,TGCGCCAGCAACCGACGGATAAGGCAGGTACCTCGCCCCTACGAGCAGTACTTC,CASNRRIRQVPRPYEQYF
once,NA,TRBJ2-7,TRBV28,TGTGCCAGCAGTTTATGGGGGGCTGGATACGAGCAGTACTTC,CASSLWGAGYEQYF
NA,TRBD2,TRBJ2-7,TRBV15,TGTGCCACCAGCCCCGCCTGGGCTAGCGGGAGGTATTTGAACGAGCAGTACTTC,CATSPAWASGRYLNEQYF
NA,NA,TRBJ1-4,TRBV5-1,TGCGCCAGCAGCCTAGGATACGACGCAACTAATGAAAAACTGTTTTTT,CASSLGYDATNEKLFF
NA,NA,TRBJ2-1,TRBV10-2,TGCGCCACCTTGTGGGGCGCAGTCCTCAGTGAGCAGTTCTTC,CATLWGAVLSEQFF
NA,NA,TRBJ1-4,TRBV18,TGTGCCAGCTCACCACTTGGGGGTACGAATGAAAAACTGTTTTTT,CASSPLGGTNEKLFF
NA,NA,TRBJ1-5,TRBV7-2,TGTGCCAGCAGCGAAGACTATCAGCCCCAGCATTTT,CASSEDYQPQHF
NA,NA,TRBJ2-7,TRBV7-2,TGTGCCAGCAGCTTTAACGGGCGCGAGCAGTACTTC,CASSFNGREQYF
NA,TRBD2,TRBJ2-1,TRBV19,TGTGCCAGTAGTATCTTCCGGACTAGCGACTACAATGAGCAGTTCTTC,CASSIFRTSDYNEQFF
NA,TRBD1,TRBJ2-7,TRBV7-9,TGTGCCAGCAGTTACCCGGGACAGGGTGACCACGAGCAGTACTTC,CASSYPGQGDHEQYF
NA,TRBD2,TRBJ2-7,TRBV6-1,TGTGCCAGCAGTGAAGGGGGACTAGACTACGAGCAGTACTTC,CASSEGGLDYEQYF
NA,NA,TRBJ1-5,TRBV2,TGTGCCAGCAGTGAATTCGCGTCGGAGCTGGAACCCCAGCATTTT,CASSEFASELEPQHF
NA,NA,TRBJ2-3,TRBV30,TGTGCCTGGTCCGTCACAGATACGCAGTATTTT,CAWSVTDTQYF
NA,NA,TRBJ2-7,TRBV6-5,TGTGCCAGCAGTTCAAACCGGATGTCCTACGAGCAGTACTTC,CASSSNRMSYEQYF
once,TRBD1,TRBJ1-3,TRBV9,TGTGCCAGCAGCGTGTGGACAGGGGGCCTCGGCGGAAACACCATATATTTT,CASSVWTGGLGGNTIYF
once,NA,TRBJ2-1,TRBV5-1,TGCGCCAGCAGCTCGAGGGACCCCTACAATGAGCAGTTCTTC,CASSSRDPYNEQFF
NA,NA,TRBJ2-7,TRBV11-2,TGTGCCAGCAGCTTAAGCGGCCCAGGGTACGAGCAGTACTTC,CASSLSGPGYEQYF
NA,TRBD1,TRBJ1-2,TRBV2,TGTGCCAGCAGAGGACAGGGCTATGGCTACACCTTC,CASRGQGYGYTF
NA,NA,TRBJ1-1,TRBV5-1,TGCGCCAGCAGCTCCGCCCCGGGGACGGCTGAAGCTTTCTTT,CASSSAPGTAEAFF
NA,NA,TRBJ2-7,TRBV5-1,TGCGCCAGCAGCTCGGAGGGGGTCGCCGTTCAGGTCAGTGGGATCTACGAGCAGTACTTC,CASSSEGVAVQVSGIYEQYF
NA,TRBD1,TRBJ2-1,TRBV6-5,TGTGCCAGCAGTTACCCCGATGGACAGGGTCAATTCTTC,CASSYPDGQGQFF
NA,NA,TRBJ2-7,TRBV7-2,TGTGCCAGCAGCTTAGCGCAGGACAGTGGGGAGCAGTACTTC,CASSLAQDSGEQYF
NA,NA,TRBJ1-3,TRBV7-2,TGTGCCAGCAACCCGAGGAGGGGCTCAGGAAACACCATATATTTT,CASNPRRGSGNTIYF
NA,NA,TRBJ1-3,TRBV19,TGTGCCAGTCAATCGGGACCCGAGCTCTCTGGAAACACCATATATTTT,CASQSGPELSGNTIYF
once,NA,TRBJ1-1,TRBV4-3,TGCGCCAGCAGCCAAGAGACGGGGCGGACGGAAACTGAAGCTTTCTTT,CASSQETGRTETEAFF
NA,TRBD2,TRBJ2-3,TRBV29-1,TGCAGCGTACAGCGGGAGCTCACAGATACGCAGTATTTT,CSVQRELTDTQYF
NA,NA,TRBJ1-1,TRBV4-1,TGCGCCAGCAGCCAAAACACGTACACTGAAGCTTTCTTT,CASSQNTYTEAFF
NA,NA,TRBJ1-3,TRBV10-1,TGCGCCAGCAGTGCGGGGATCTTTGGAAACACCATATATTTT,CASSAGIFGNTIYF
NA,TRBD2,TRBJ2-3,TRBV7-6,TGTGCCAGCAGCTTACTGGCTAGCGGAGGCTACACAGATACGCAGTATTTT,CASSLLASGGYTDTQYF
NA,TRBD2,TRBJ2-2,TRBV19,TGTGCCAGTAGGAGAAGCGGGAGTCCCTTTTCGAACACCGGGGAGCTGTTTTTT,CASRRSGSPFSNTGELFF
NA,NA,TRBJ1-5,TRBV4-3,TGCGCCAGCAGCCAGCAATTGCAGGCGGCAGGCAATCAGCCCCAGCATTTT,CASSQQLQAAGNQPQHF
NA,NA,TRBJ1-2,TRBV28,TGTGCCAGCAGTTGGGCGAGAGGCTACACCTTC,CASSWARGYTF
NA,TRBD2,TRBJ2-3,TRBV9,TGTGCCAGCAGCGTAGTCCAAGCGGGAGGAGGGGATACGCAGTATTTT,CASSVVQAGGGDTQYF
NA,NA,TRBJ2-3,TRBV28,TGTGCCAGCAGTCCTACAGGAGATACGCAGTATTTT,CASSPTGDTQYF
NA,NA,TRBJ1-1,TRBV1,TGCACCAGCACCAAGACGGTTCGGAACACTGAAGCTTTCTTT,CTSTKTVRNTEAFF
NA,TRBD2,TRBJ2-7,TRBV5-1,TGCGCCAGCAGCCCCGGGACTAGCGGGACCGAGCAGTACTTC,CASSPGTSGTEQYF
NA,NA,TRBJ2-2,TRBV5-6,TGTGCCAGCAGCTTCCAGCGGTACACCGGGGAGCTGTTTTTT,CASSFQRYTGELFF
NA,NA,TRBJ1-1,TRBV11-3,TGTGCCAGCAGCTTCGGTGACACTGAAGCTTTCTTT,CASSFGDTEAFF
NA,NA,TRBJ2-7,TRBV6-5,TGTGCCAGCAGTGCGCGCGGACACCCCTCCTACGAGCAGTACTTC,CASSARGHPSYEQYF
NA,TRBD1,TRBJ2-7,TRBV15,TGTGCCACCAGCAGGGCGACAGGGACAGGGGGCTACGAGCAGTACTTC,CATSRATGTGGYEQYF
NA,NA,TRBJ2-1,TRBV27,TGTGCCAGCAGTCCTCTTGGGGTCCACAATGAGCAGTTCTTC,CASSPLGVHNEQFF
once,NA,TRBJ1-3,TRBV28,TGTGCCAGCAGTTCCCCCTCACCCGATCGAAACACCATATATTTT,CASSSPSPDRNTIYF
NA,NA,TRBJ2-1,TRBV5-1,TGCGCCAGCAGCTTGGCCGCGACAACGGGGAATGAGCAGTTCTTC,CASSLAATTGNEQFF